A selection of T cell receptor beta chains follows, all from one sample in a study of blood T cell repertoires in COVID-19. Assay: immunoSEQ multiplex PCR; the TCRdb copy retains only in-frame clones and omits some. The repertoire consists of 220,000 or so clones, with roughly 80% occurring once and the leading ten covering approximately 8%. The source material was peripheral blood. These receptors were collected from a woman of 80 years or more with COVID-19, enrolled during active disease. Both conserved end residues are part of each CDR3. The order of the fields is clone size, V gene, D gene, J gene, CDR3 DNA, CDR3 protein. The D gene is left open where the match is weak. Clone size appears in some rows only: once, few, many, or a class for an expanded clone.

few	TRBV5-1	TRBD2	TRBJ2-7	TGCGCCAGCAGCTTGGCTCCGAGACTAGCGGAGTACTTC	CASSLAPRLAEYF
.	TRBV7-9	TRBD1	TRBJ2-7	TGTGCCAGCAGCTCCAGACCGGGACAGGGAATTTCCTACGAGCAGTACTTC	CASSSRPGQGISYEQYF
.	TRBV28	TRBD1	TRBJ2-7	TGTGCCAGCAGTTCGGGACAGGGCAAATTCTACGAGCAGTACTTC	CASSSGQGKFYEQYF
.	TRBV4-1	TRBD2	TRBJ2-3	TGCGCCAGCAGCCAAGATCCCACTAGCGTGGACCCCAGCACAGATACGCAGTATTTT	CASSQDPTSVDPSTDTQYF
.	TRBV11-2	.	TRBJ1-2	TGTGCCAGCAGCTCCGAGGAGATCGGCTACACCTTC	CASSSEEIGYTF
.	TRBV18	TRBD1	TRBJ1-2	TGTGCCAGCTCACCACCGAACAGGGGGGTTAACTATGGCTACACCTTC	CASSPPNRGVNYGYTF
.	TRBV2	TRBD1	TRBJ2-1	TGTGCCAGCAGCCCGGGACAGTCATACAATGAGCAGTTCTTC	CASSPGQSYNEQFF
.	TRBV5-1	.	TRBJ2-7	TGCGCCAGCAGCTTGGGTCCAGGGAGGAACTACGAGCAGTACTTC	CASSLGPGRNYEQYF
.	TRBV27	TRBD2	TRBJ2-7	TGTGCCAGCAGTTTCCGAACCGGGACTAGCGTCCCCTACGAGCAGTACTTC	CASSFRTGTSVPYEQYF
.	TRBV20-1	.	TRBJ1-2	TGCAGTGCTAGTTTGGGCAGGATCTATGGCTACACCTTC	CSASLGRIYGYTF
once	TRBV28	.	TRBJ1-2	TGTGCCAGCAGTTTAAGGACACCTTCCTATGGCTACACCTTC	CASSLRTPSYGYTF
.	TRBV7-9	.	TRBJ1-1	TGTGCCAGCAGCTTGTCCATGAACACTGAAGCTTTCTTT	CASSLSMNTEAFF
.	TRBV6-5	.	TRBJ1-5	TGTGCCAGCACCCTCCTAATGAGCAATCAGCCCCAGCATTTT	CASTLLMSNQPQHF
.	TRBV7-8	TRBD2	TRBJ2-5	TGTGCCAGCAGCTCTGGACTAGCGGGAGTTTGGTACTTC	CASSSGLAGVWYF
.	TRBV2	.	TRBJ2-5	TGTGCCAGCCAGGCGGGCGGGGCGCCCGGGGAGACCCAGTACTTC	CASQAGGAPGETQYF
.	TRBV2	.	TRBJ1-1	TGTGCCAGCAGCCCCCTCGGTGGGCTCCGAGGGACTGAAGCTTTCTTT	CASSPLGGLRGTEAFF
.	TRBV2	.	TRBJ2-7	TGTGCCAGCAGTTACTCCTCCCTGGAGCAGTACTTC	CASSYSSLEQYF
.	TRBV5-1	.	TRBJ2-2	TGCGCCAGCAGCTTGGGAGGGGGTGCCGGGGAGCTGTTTTTT	CASSLGGGAGELFF
.	TRBV5-1	.	TRBJ2-2	TGCGCCAGCAGCTTGGCACAGGCGCAGGGTACCGGGGAGCTGTTTTTT	CASSLAQAQGTGELFF
.	TRBV20-1	TRBD2	TRBJ2-1	TGCAGTGCTAGTAACCGGGAGGGATACAATGAGCAGTTCTTC	CSASNREGYNEQFF
many	TRBV4-1	.	TRBJ1-4	TGCGCCAGCAGCCAAGGGAGACGGGATTTAGATGAAAAACTGTTTTTT	CASSQGRRDLDEKLFF
.	TRBV9	.	TRBJ2-3	TGTGCCAGCAGCGTAGCGGTTGGCGGGACCACAGATACGCAGTATTTT	CASSVAVGGTTDTQYF
.	TRBV11-2	TRBD1	TRBJ1-2	TGTGCCAGCAGCTCCTGGACAGGGGGGAAGGGCTACACCTTC	CASSSWTGGKGYTF
.	TRBV28	TRBD1	TRBJ1-2	TGTGCCAGCAGCCGGGACAGTTCTAACTATGGCTACACCTTC	CASSRDSSNYGYTF
.	TRBV2	TRBD1	TRBJ1-6	TGTGCCAGCAGTTCATCAGGACAGGGATCTACACCCCTCCACTTT	CASSSSGQGSTPLHF
.	TRBV5-5	.	TRBJ1-5	TGTGCCAGCAGCTTGGATGGGGCCGATCAGCCCCAGCATTTT	CASSLDGADQPQHF
.	TRBV4-1	TRBD1	TRBJ2-1	TGCGCCAGCAGCCAGGGACAGTCGTACTCCTACAATGAGCAGTTCTTC	CASSQGQSYSYNEQFF
.	TRBV15	.	TRBJ2-3	TGTGCCACCAGCAGAGTGGAGGGAGGGGGAACAGATACGCAGTATTTT	CATSRVEGGGTDTQYF
once	TRBV5-5	.	TRBJ1-2	TGTGCCAGCAGCTTGGATCATCGAGGCCCGAATCTATATGGCTACACCTTC	CASSLDHRGPNLYGYTF
.	TRBV13	TRBD1	TRBJ1-1	TGTGCCAGCAGATTAGGGGGACAGGGGGGAGAAGCTTTCTTT	CASRLGGQGGEAFF
.	TRBV6-2/TRBV6-3	.	TRBJ2-1	TGTGCCAGCAGTCTCAGACTAGAGCAGTTCTTC	CASSLRLEQFF
.	TRBV5-1	TRBD2	TRBJ2-1	TGCGCCAGCAGCGTGGGGAGTAGCGGGGGTTCCTACAATGAGCAGTTCTTC	CASSVGSSGGSYNEQFF
.	TRBV7-2	.	TRBJ1-4	TGTGCCAGCAGCTTAGATGGGAGATCTAATGAAAAACTGTTTTTT	CASSLDGRSNEKLFF
.	TRBV2	.	TRBJ2-1	TGTGCCAGCAGTGGGGTAGGGGGGGTCTCCTACAATGAGCAGTTCTTC	CASSGVGGVSYNEQFF
.	TRBV27	.	TRBJ1-1	TGTGCCAGCAGTTTATTCTTTGGACAGCCCCAAGCTTTCTTT	CASSLFFGQPQAFF
.	TRBV15	.	TRBJ1-4	TGTGCCACCAGCAGAAGGGGGGGTGGAGACGAAAAACTGTTTTTT	CATSRRGGGDEKLFF
.	TRBV12-5	.	TRBJ2-5	TGTGCTAGTGCCTTACAGGCTGTCGAGACCCAGTACTTC	CASALQAVETQYF
.	TRBV10-1	.	TRBJ2-7	TGCGCCAGCAGTGAGTCACCCGGCAGGGGAAACCCCTACGAGCAGTACTTC	CASSESPGRGNPYEQYF
.	TRBV12-3/TRBV12-4	.	TRBJ2-2	TGTGCCAGCTGCGGCGACTTCACCGGGGAGCTGTTTTTT	CASCGDFTGELFF
.	TRBV30	TRBD1	TRBJ1-4	TGTGCCTGGAGCTTCGACAGGGTCAATGAAAAACTGTTTTTT	CAWSFDRVNEKLFF
.	TRBV7-9	.	TRBJ1-2	TGTGCCAGCAGCGGACAGTCAACAGGTGGCTACACCTTC	CASSGQSTGGYTF
.	TRBV12-3/TRBV12-4	.	TRBJ2-5	TGTGCCACCAGTCGGGGGACTTCGGAGACCCAGTACTTC	CATSRGTSETQYF
.	TRBV6-6	.	TRBJ2-5	TGTGCCAGCAGTTACTCGACTAGGGGACGGGAGACCCAGTACTTC	CASSYSTRGRETQYF
.	TRBV5-4	TRBD2	TRBJ2-5	TGTGCCAGCAGCCCAGCGGGGGAACAAGAGACCCAGTACTTC	CASSPAGEQETQYF